This TCR beta chain was recovered during a study of response to subunit inactivated influenza vaccine. Germline V CDR1 and CDR2: SGHRS, YFSETQ. The CDR3 totals 15 residues. V dropped 0 bases and J dropped 9; count of bases not matched to a gene: 9. TCRdb re-called the RT-PCR reads through MiXCR, storing one row per CDR3 protein. Of about 780,000 distinct CDR3 sequences listed, under 20% were seen once; the top ten hold under 13%. The receptor was derived from a man aged 50-60 years who received an inactivated influenza vaccine. The chain couples TRBV5-1 to TRBJ2-1; 7 nucleotides line up with TRBD1. The specimen comprised PBMCs from blood, sampled roughly 5 days after vaccination. CDR3 in DNA: TGCGCCAGCAGCTTGGCCTCGACAGGGAAAGGTGAGCAGTTCTTC. Protein sequence: CASSLASTGKGEQFF.